Reported below is one T cell receptor beta chain. The clone's antigen remains unknown. Qualities for individual bases were not recorded, and no much larger clone is one base off. Libraries were constructed by the immunoSEQ multiplex PCR assay. Under the source paper's analysis protocol: A statistical classification framework was built to diagnose cytomegalovirus status from the catalog of TCR beta chain sequences. Entries here come from immuneACCESS through TCRdb and include only in-frame sequences with V and J called. Some clones fail to appear in such tables; in the studies checked, an unresolved V gene covers under half of the shortfall, and the cause of the remainder is unknown. That table is the source of V, J and clone size, and D and trimming were worked out from the DNA. The sample table lists tens of thousands of clones, around 94% of them with a count of one. The leading ten clones occupy approximately 3% of the sample.

The entry originates in a study of cytomegalovirus exposure and HLA in healthy donors (dated by TCRdb to the late 2010s). Turning to the overall study: According to a later analysis, one platform produced both the 110 or so validation repertoires and the 720 or so repertoires of the first cohort. The study was designed to test whether signatures of past pathogen exposure could be identified by cataloging public T cell receptors. In addition to the first cohort of about 650 subjects, a separate validation cohort of some 120 different subjects was used. To predict cytomegalovirus infection status, the study brought together high-throughput TCR immunosequencing, statistical association of individual TCRs with disease status, and machine learning.

The donors were included in the validation cohort of over a hundred subjects, a group kept apart from the 666-subject first cohort. V lost 5 bases and J lost 3 bases, and the count of bases not matched to a germline gene is 5. The germline V gene provides CDR1 SGHTA and CDR2 FQGNSA. The CDR3 numbers 14 residues from cysteine through phenylalanine. The kept DNA is CDR3 alone, 42 bases in frame from the first base. Overall results and qualifications from the work: A total of 150 or so TCR beta chains were listed by the study as associated with cytomegalovirus. Most TCR sequences were observed very rarely across donors, whereas some public TCRs were present in many individuals. According to the authors, the approach could potentially be generalized to other disease states and immunological phenotypes. A later analysis had no HLA typing for the validation cohort, so co-occurrence there was scored across all 110 or so repertoires. Three of the identified cytomegalovirus-associated TCR beta chains were confirmed in vitro to be specific for cytomegalovirus antigens. The classifier was reported to diagnose cytomegalovirus status with high specificity and sensitivity in both the original cohort and the validation cohort. Of the cluster scores, roughly 95% were above 0 in a later analysis, which found that TCRs clustered in the first cohort also tended to co-occur in the approximately 110 validation repertoires.

This receptor was identified in a woman younger than 30 in good health and CMV-seropositive. The rearranged segments are TRBV7-2 and TRBJ2-3, with 7 bases matching TRBD2. The sequencing sample was made of PBMCs. CDR3 sequence: CASSLWTRTDTQYF. The DNA sequence is given as TGTGCCAGCAGCCTATGGACTAGGACAGATACGCAGTATTTT.